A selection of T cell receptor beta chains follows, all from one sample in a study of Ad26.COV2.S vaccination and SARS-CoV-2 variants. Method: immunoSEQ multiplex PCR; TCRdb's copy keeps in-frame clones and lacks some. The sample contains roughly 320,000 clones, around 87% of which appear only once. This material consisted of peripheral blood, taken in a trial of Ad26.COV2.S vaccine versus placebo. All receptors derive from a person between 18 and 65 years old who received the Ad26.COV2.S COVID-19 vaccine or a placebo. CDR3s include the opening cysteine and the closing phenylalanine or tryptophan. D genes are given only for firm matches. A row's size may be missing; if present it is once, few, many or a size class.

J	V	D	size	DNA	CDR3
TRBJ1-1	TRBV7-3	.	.	TGTGCCAGCAGCTTAGAGGGGAACACTGAAGCTTTCTTT	CASSLEGNTEAFF
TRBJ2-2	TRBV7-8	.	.	TGTGCCAGCAGCACCCCCCTTACGGGGGTGGACACCGGGGAGCTGTTTTTT	CASSTPLTGVDTGELFF
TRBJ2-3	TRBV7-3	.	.	TGTGCCAGCAGCAAACCGGGACCAGGCACAGATACGCAGTATTTT	CASSKPGPGTDTQYF
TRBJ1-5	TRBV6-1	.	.	TGTGCCAGCAGTGAAGCTGGAGGGTCTCAGCCCCAGCATTTT	CASSEAGGSQPQHF
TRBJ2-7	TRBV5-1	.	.	TGCGCCAGCAGCTTGAGGGTTCAGGGCAGCGCCTACGAGCAGTACTTC	CASSLRVQGSAYEQYF
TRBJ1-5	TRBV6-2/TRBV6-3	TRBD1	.	TGTGCCAGCAGTCATCGGACAGGCAAGATCTATAGCAATCAGCCCCAGCATTTT	CASSHRTGKIYSNQPQHF
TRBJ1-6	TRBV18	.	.	TGTGCCAGCTCACCGACGACGGATCCGGGGACGGAGCCCCTCCACTTT	CASSPTTDPGTEPLHF
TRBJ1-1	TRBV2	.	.	TGTGCCAGCAGTGAGTCGGGGAGGTTGACTGAAGCTTTCTTT	CASSESGRLTEAFF
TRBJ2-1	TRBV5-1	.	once	TGCGCCAGCAGCTCCGGGACACTTACCTACAATGAGCAGTTCTTC	CASSSGTLTYNEQFF
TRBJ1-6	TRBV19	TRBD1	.	TGTGCCAGTAGGGCAGGGGGTTCACCCCTCCACTTT	CASRAGGSPLHF